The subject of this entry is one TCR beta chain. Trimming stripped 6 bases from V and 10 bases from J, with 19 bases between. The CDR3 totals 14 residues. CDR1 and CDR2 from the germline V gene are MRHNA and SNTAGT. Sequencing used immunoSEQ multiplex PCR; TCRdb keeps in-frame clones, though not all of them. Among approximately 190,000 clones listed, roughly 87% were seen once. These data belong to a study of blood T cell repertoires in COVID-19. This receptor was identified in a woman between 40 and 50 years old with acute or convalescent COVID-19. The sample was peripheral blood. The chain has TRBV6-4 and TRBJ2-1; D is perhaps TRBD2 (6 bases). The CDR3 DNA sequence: TGTGCCAGCAGCCCGACCCGGGACTCCGGGGAGCAGTTCTTC. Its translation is CASSPTRDSGEQFF.